These T cell receptor beta chains were read from a single sample in a study of CD8+ T cells in alopecia areata. Data came from immunoSEQ multiplex PCR; TCRdb stores just in-frame clones and leaves some out. The table records about 110,000 clones, about 60% of them present only once. Sequencing used NKG2D-low CD8+ T cells sorted from blood. The source is a human donor with alopecia areata. The CDR3 runs from the conserved cysteine through the conserved F or W. D genes are given only for firm matches. Only part of the rows carry a size: once, few, many, or a class if the clone is expanded.

v_call: TRBV6-6; d_call: NA; j_call: TRBJ2-3; clone_size: NA; cdr3_nt: TGTGCCAGCAGTTACTCGATCACAGATACGCAGTATTTT; cdr3_aa: CASSYSITDTQYF
v_call: TRBV7-6; d_call: NA; j_call: TRBJ2-5; clone_size: NA; cdr3_nt: TGTGCCAGCAGTTTCCGGGACTTCCTTCAGGAGACCCAGTACTTC; cdr3_aa: CASSFRDFLQETQYF
v_call: TRBV13; d_call: NA; j_call: TRBJ1-1; clone_size: NA; cdr3_nt: NA; cdr3_aa: CASSLFVASGTFF
v_call: TRBV7-9; d_call: TRBD2; j_call: TRBJ2-7; clone_size: NA; cdr3_nt: TGTGCCAGCAGCTCGATCCGGGAGGCCTACGAGCAGTACTTC; cdr3_aa: CASSSIREAYEQYF
v_call: TRBV28; d_call: NA; j_call: TRBJ2-1; clone_size: NA; cdr3_nt: TGTGCCAGTAGGAGCCTTCCAAGCTCCTACAATGAGCAGTTCTTC; cdr3_aa: CASRSLPSSYNEQFF
v_call: TRBV18; d_call: NA; j_call: TRBJ1-4; clone_size: NA; cdr3_nt: TGTGCCAGCTCGCAAACAGGAGTTGCAACTAATGAAAAACTGTTTTTT; cdr3_aa: CASSQTGVATNEKLFF
v_call: TRBV2; d_call: TRBD2; j_call: TRBJ2-3; clone_size: NA; cdr3_nt: TGTGCCAGCAGCGCAAACCCACGATCTAGCGGCGCAGATACGCAGTATTTT; cdr3_aa: CASSANPRSSGADTQYF
v_call: TRBV5-6; d_call: NA; j_call: TRBJ2-3; clone_size: NA; cdr3_nt: TGTGCCAGCAGCTGGGGGGGCACAGATACGCAGTATTTT; cdr3_aa: CASSWGGTDTQYF
v_call: TRBV9; d_call: NA; j_call: TRBJ2-1; clone_size: NA; cdr3_nt: TGTGCCAGCAGCGTAGTATCCGATGAGCAGTTCTTC; cdr3_aa: CASSVVSDEQFF
v_call: TRBV19; d_call: TRBD1; j_call: TRBJ1-5; clone_size: NA; cdr3_nt: TGTGCCAGTAGTATAGAAGGCAGGGGGCCCGGCAATCAGCCCCAGCATTTT; cdr3_aa: CASSIEGRGPGNQPQHF
v_call: TRBV6-6; d_call: NA; j_call: TRBJ1-5; clone_size: once; cdr3_nt: TGTGCCAGCAGTCGGCCAGGTAGCAATCAGCCCCAGCATTTT; cdr3_aa: CASSRPGSNQPQHF
v_call: TRBV7-2; d_call: NA; j_call: TRBJ2-1; clone_size: few; cdr3_nt: TGTGCCAGCAGCCCCTGGTGGGGGGGCGACTACAATGAGCAGTTCTTC; cdr3_aa: CASSPWWGGDYNEQFF
v_call: TRBV19; d_call: NA; j_call: TRBJ1-1; clone_size: few; cdr3_nt: TGTGCCAGTAGTATCCTGGTGGACACTGAAGCTTTCTTT; cdr3_aa: CASSILVDTEAFF
v_call: TRBV29-1; d_call: TRBD1; j_call: TRBJ2-7; clone_size: once; cdr3_nt: TGCAGCGCCCGGGACAGGGAGTTTTCCTACGAGCAGTACTTC; cdr3_aa: CSARDREFSYEQYF
v_call: TRBV28; d_call: TRBD2; j_call: TRBJ2-7; clone_size: few; cdr3_nt: TGTGCCAGCAGTTTTGAGACTAGCGGGAATTACGAGCAGTACTTC; cdr3_aa: CASSFETSGNYEQYF
v_call: TRBV7-9; d_call: TRBD1; j_call: TRBJ2-7; clone_size: NA; cdr3_nt: TGTGCCAGCAGCCCAGGGGACAGAAGTTACGAGCAGTACTTC; cdr3_aa: CASSPGDRSYEQYF
v_call: TRBV6-5; d_call: NA; j_call: TRBJ1-1; clone_size: NA; cdr3_nt: TGTGCCAGCAGTTACCTCCTCCAGGGCGAAGCTTTCTTT; cdr3_aa: CASSYLLQGEAFF
v_call: TRBV5-6; d_call: NA; j_call: TRBJ1-5; clone_size: NA; cdr3_nt: TGTGCCAGCAGCTTGGGCGGTGCTCAGCCCCAGCATTTT; cdr3_aa: CASSLGGAQPQHF
v_call: TRBV7-2; d_call: NA; j_call: TRBJ2-2; clone_size: few; cdr3_nt: TGTGCCAGCAGCCAATCGGGACTCCGGGCCGGGGAGCTGTTTTTT; cdr3_aa: CASSQSGLRAGELFF
v_call: TRBV29-1; d_call: TRBD1; j_call: TRBJ1-2; clone_size: NA; cdr3_nt: TGCAGCGTTGTGGCCCTACGACAGGGGGCCTCCATCTATGGCTACACCTTC; cdr3_aa: CSVVALRQGASIYGYTF
v_call: TRBV28; d_call: NA; j_call: TRBJ1-5; clone_size: NA; cdr3_nt: TGTGCCAGCAGCCGGACGACAGTTAATCAGCCCCAGCATTTT; cdr3_aa: CASSRTTVNQPQHF
v_call: TRBV27; d_call: NA; j_call: TRBJ2-3; clone_size: few; cdr3_nt: TGTGCCAGCAGTCCCACGTTCCGGGCAGATACGCAGTATTTT; cdr3_aa: CASSPTFRADTQYF
v_call: TRBV13; d_call: NA; j_call: TRBJ1-2; clone_size: NA; cdr3_nt: TGTGCCAGCAGCTTAGGCGGAGATAACTATGGCTACACCTTC; cdr3_aa: CASSLGGDNYGYTF
v_call: TRBV27; d_call: TRBD1; j_call: TRBJ2-7; clone_size: NA; cdr3_nt: TGTGCCAGCGGGGAGACAGGGGGCGACGAGCAGTACTTC; cdr3_aa: CASGETGGDEQYF
v_call: TRBV25-1; d_call: NA; j_call: TRBJ2-7; clone_size: NA; cdr3_nt: TGTGCCAGCGGGTGGGGGGAGACCTACGAGCAGTACTTC; cdr3_aa: CASGWGETYEQYF
v_call: TRBV7-3; d_call: TRBD1; j_call: TRBJ1-1; clone_size: NA; cdr3_nt: TGTGCCAGCAGCTTAGCGCTCGGAGGGGGCGCCGACACTGAAGCTTTCTTT; cdr3_aa: CASSLALGGGADTEAFF
v_call: TRBV4-1; d_call: TRBD2; j_call: TRBJ2-2; clone_size: NA; cdr3_nt: TGCGCCAGCAGCCCAATGGGACTAGCGGGAGATCAGAACACCGGGGAGCTGTTTTTT; cdr3_aa: CASSPMGLAGDQNTGELFF
v_call: TRBV4-1; d_call: NA; j_call: TRBJ2-5; clone_size: NA; cdr3_nt: TGCGCCAGCAGCCAAGAGTCGGCGGTACAAGAGACCCAGTACTTC; cdr3_aa: CASSQESAVQETQYF
v_call: TRBV27; d_call: NA; j_call: TRBJ2-7; clone_size: NA; cdr3_nt: TGTGCCAGCAGTCCAGGGTGGGACTCCTACGAGCAGTACTTC; cdr3_aa: CASSPGWDSYEQYF
v_call: TRBV11-2; d_call: TRBD2; j_call: TRBJ2-1; clone_size: NA; cdr3_nt: TGTGCCAGCAGCTCCCGTTTAGCGGGAGGGGGCAATGAGCAGTTCTTC; cdr3_aa: CASSSRLAGGGNEQFF